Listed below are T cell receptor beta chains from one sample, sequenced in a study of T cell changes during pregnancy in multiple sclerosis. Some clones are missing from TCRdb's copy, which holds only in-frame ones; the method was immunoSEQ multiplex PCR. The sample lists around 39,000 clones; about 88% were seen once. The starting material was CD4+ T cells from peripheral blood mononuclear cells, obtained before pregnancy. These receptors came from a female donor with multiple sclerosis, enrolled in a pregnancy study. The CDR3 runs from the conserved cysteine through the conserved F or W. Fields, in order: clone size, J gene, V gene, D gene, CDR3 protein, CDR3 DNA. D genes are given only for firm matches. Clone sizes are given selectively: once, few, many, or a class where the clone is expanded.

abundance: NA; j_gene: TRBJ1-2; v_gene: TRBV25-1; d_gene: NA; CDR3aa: CASSEYPPPEPGYTF; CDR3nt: TGTGCCAGCAGTGAATACCCACCCCCAGAACCAGGCTACACCTTC
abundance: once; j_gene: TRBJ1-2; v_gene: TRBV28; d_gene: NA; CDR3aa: CASSWDYYGYTF; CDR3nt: TGTGCCAGCAGTTGGGACTACTATGGCTACACCTTC
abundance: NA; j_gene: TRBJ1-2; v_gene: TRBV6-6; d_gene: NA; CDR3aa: CASSYDPQFYGYTF; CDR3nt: TGTGCCAGCAGTTACGATCCCCAGTTCTATGGCTACACCTTC
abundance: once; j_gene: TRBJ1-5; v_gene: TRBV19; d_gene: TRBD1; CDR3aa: CASSPEHRGLWNQPQHF; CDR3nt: TGTGCCAGTAGTCCAGAACACAGGGGGCTATGGAATCAGCCCCAGCATTTT
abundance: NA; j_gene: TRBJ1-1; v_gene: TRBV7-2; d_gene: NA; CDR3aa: CASSPRNTGAEAFF; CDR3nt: TGTGCCAGCAGCCCAAGAAATACAGGCGCTGAAGCTTTCTTT
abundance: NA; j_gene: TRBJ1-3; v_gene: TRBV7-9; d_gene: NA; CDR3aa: CASSLYDRFSGNTIYF; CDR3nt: TGTGCCAGCAGCCTCTATGACAGGTTCTCTGGAAACACCATATATTTT
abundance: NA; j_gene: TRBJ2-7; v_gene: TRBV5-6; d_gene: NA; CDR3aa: CASSSAGVYEQYF; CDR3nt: TGTGCCAGCAGTTCGGCAGGGGTATACGAGCAGTACTTC
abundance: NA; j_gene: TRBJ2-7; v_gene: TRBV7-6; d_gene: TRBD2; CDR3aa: CASSLSMGSGSGEQYF; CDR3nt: TGTGCCAGCAGCTTATCTATGGGTAGCGGGAGTGGCGAGCAGTACTTC
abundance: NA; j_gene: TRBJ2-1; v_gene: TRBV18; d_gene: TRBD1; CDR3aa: CASSHDRGLVNEQFF; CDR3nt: TGTGCCAGCTCACACGACAGGGGCCTAGTCAATGAGCAGTTCTTC
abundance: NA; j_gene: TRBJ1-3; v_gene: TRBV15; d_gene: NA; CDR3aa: CATSRGGGSPGNTIYF; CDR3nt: TGTGCCACCAGCAGAGGTGGGGGCAGCCCTGGAAACACCATATATTTT
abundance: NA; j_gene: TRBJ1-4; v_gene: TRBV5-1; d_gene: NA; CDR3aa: CASSLARSTNEKLFF; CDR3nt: TGCGCCAGCAGCTTAGCGAGATCAACTAATGAAAAACTGTTTTTT
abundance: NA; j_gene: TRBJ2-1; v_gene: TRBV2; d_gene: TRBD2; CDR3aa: CASSGGLASNEQFF; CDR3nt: TGTGCCAGCAGTGGGGGACTAGCGTCCAATGAGCAGTTCTTC
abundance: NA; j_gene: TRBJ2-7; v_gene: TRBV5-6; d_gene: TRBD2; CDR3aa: CASSQTSGSYEQYF; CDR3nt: TGTGCCAGCAGCCAGACTAGCGGTTCCTACGAGCAGTACTTC
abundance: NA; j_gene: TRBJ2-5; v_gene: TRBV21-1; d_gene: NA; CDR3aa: CASSKSSGSVETQYF; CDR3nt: TGTGCCAGCAGCAAGTCTAGCGGGAGTGTAGAGACCCAGTACTTC
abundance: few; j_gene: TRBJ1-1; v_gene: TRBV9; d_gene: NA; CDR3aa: CASSVTGNTEAFF; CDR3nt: TGTGCCAGCAGCGTGACAGGGAACACTGAAGCTTTCTTT
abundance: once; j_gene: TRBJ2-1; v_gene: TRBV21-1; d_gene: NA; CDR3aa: CASSKEGDGRAPYNEQFF; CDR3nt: TGTGCCAGCAGCAAAGAGGGGGACGGGAGGGCCCCCTACAATGAGCAGTTCTTC
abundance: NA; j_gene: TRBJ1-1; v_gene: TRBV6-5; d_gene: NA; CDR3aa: CASSYSARVRAFF; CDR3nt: TGTGCCAGCAGTTACTCTGCCCGGGTGAGAGCTTTCTTT
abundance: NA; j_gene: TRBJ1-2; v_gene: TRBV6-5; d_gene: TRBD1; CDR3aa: CASRGDRIYGYTF; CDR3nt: TGTGCCAGCAGGGGGGACAGGATATATGGCTACACCTTC
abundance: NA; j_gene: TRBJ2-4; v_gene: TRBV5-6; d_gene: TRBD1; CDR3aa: CASSREGANIQYF; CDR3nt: TGTGCCAGCAGCCGAGAGGGGGCCAACATTCAGTACTTC
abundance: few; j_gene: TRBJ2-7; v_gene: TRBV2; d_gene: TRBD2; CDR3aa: CASRERLAYLTYEQYF; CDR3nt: TGTGCCAGCAGGGAGAGACTAGCATACCTGACCTACGAGCAGTACTTC
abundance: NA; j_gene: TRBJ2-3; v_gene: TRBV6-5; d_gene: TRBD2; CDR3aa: CASSASSGIPNTQYF; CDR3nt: TGTGCCAGCAGTGCTTCTAGCGGGATACCGAATACGCAGTATTTT
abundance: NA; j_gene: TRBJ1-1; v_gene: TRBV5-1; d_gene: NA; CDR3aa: CASSASGVTTEAFF; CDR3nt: TGCGCCAGCAGCGCCTCAGGGGTTACCACTGAAGCTTTCTTT
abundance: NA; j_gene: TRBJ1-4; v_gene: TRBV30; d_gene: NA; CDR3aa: CAWRNYGKLFF; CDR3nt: TGTGCCTGGAGAAATTACGGAAAACTGTTTTTT
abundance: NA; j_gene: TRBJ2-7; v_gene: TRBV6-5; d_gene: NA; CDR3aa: CASSYRGRDYEQYF; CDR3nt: TGTGCCAGCAGTTACAGGGGGAGGGACTACGAGCAGTACTTC
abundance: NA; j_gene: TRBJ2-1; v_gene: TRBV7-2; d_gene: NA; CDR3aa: CASSLSGGDYNEQFF; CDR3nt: TGTGCCAGCAGCTTATCTGGCGGGGATTACAATGAGCAGTTCTTC
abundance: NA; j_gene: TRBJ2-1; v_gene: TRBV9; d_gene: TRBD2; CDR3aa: CASSVAWGGQRGYNEQFF; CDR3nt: TGTGCCAGCAGCGTAGCTTGGGGAGGGCAGAGAGGGTACAATGAGCAGTTCTTC
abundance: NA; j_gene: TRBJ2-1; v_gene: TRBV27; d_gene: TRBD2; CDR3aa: CASSAYPRLAAGLVYNEQFF; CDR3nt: TGTGCCAGCAGTGCTTATCCCAGACTAGCCGCAGGGCTCGTTTACAATGAGCAGTTCTTC